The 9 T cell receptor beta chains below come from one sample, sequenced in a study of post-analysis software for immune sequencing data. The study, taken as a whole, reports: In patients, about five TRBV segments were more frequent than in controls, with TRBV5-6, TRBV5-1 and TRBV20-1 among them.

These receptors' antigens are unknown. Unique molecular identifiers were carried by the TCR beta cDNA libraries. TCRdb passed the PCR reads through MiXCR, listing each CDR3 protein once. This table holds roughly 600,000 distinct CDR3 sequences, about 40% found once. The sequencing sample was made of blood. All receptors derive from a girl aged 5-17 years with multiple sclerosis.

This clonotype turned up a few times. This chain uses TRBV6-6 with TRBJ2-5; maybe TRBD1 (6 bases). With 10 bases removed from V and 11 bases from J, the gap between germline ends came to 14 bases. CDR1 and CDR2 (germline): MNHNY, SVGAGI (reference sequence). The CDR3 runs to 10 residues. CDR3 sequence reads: CATLEGEQYF. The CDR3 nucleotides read TGTGCCACCCTCGAGGGGGAGCAGTACTTC.

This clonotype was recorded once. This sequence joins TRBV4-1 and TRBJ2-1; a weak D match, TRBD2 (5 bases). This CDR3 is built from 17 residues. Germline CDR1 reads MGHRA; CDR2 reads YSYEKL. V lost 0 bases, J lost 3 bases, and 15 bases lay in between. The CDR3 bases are TGCGCCAGCAGCCAAGAGCCCGGGATTCCTATCTACAATGAGCAGTTCTTC. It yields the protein CASSQEPGIPIYNEQFF.

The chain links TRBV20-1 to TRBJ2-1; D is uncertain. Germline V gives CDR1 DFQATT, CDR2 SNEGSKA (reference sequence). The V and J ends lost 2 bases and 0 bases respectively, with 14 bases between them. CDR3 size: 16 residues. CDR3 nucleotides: TGCAGTGCTAGAAATCCCGTTATGAGCTCCTACAATGAGCAGTTCTTC. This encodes CSARNPVMSSYNEQFF.

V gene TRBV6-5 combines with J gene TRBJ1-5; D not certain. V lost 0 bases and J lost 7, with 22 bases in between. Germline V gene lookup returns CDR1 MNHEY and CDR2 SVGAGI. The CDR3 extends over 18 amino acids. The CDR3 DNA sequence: TGTGCCAGCAGTTACTCTCATCCGGACGCTGCTGGTACCCAGCCCCAGCATTTT. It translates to CASSYSHPDAAGTQPQHF.

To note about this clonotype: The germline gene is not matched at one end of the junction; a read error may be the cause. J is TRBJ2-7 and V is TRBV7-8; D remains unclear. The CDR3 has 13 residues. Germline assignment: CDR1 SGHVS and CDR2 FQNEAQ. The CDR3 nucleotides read TGTGCCAGCAGCTCAAAGGGCACCTACGAGCAGTACTTT. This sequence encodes CASSSKGTYEQYF.

This chain's CDR3 is CASRGLAGKGEQFF. CDR3 in DNA: TGTGCCAGCAGGGGACTAGCGGGGAAGGGTGAGCAGTTCTTC. The rearrangement uses TRBV12-3 or TRBV12-4 and TRBJ2-1; TRBD2 matches at 13 bases. The J segment lost 9 bases and the V segment lost 6 bases, leaving 5 bases of the junction unmatched. The CDR3 contains 14 residues.

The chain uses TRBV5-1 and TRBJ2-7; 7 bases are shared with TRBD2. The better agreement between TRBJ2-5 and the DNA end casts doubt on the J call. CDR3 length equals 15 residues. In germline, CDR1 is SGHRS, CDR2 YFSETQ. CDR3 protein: CASLPAATSRETQYF. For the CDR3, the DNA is TGCGCCAGCTTGCCCGCCGCGACTAGCCGAGAGACCCAGTACTTC.

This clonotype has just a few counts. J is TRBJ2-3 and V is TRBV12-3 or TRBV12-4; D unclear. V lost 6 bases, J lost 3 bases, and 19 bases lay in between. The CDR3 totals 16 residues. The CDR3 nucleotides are TGTGCCAGCAGCCCCCGTTTGGAAAGTCAAACAGATACGCAGTATTTT. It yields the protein CASSPRLESQTDTQYF.

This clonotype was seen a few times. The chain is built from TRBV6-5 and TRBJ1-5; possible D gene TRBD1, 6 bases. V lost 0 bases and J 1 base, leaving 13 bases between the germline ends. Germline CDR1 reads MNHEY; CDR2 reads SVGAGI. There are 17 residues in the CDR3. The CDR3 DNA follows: TGTGCCAGCAGTTACTCGATAGCAGGGGCGAGCAATCAGCCCCAGCATTTT. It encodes CASSYSIAGASNQPQHF.